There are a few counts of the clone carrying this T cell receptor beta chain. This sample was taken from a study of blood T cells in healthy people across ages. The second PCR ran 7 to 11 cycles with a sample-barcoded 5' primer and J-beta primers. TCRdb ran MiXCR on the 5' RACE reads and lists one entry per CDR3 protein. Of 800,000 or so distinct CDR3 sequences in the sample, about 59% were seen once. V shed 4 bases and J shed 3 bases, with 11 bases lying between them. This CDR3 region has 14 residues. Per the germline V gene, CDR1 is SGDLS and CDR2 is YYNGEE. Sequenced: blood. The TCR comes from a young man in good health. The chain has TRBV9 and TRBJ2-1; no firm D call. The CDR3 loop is CASSSYSGYNEQFF. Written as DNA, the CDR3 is TGTGCCAGCAGCTCCTATTCTGGCTACAATGAGCAGTTCTTC.